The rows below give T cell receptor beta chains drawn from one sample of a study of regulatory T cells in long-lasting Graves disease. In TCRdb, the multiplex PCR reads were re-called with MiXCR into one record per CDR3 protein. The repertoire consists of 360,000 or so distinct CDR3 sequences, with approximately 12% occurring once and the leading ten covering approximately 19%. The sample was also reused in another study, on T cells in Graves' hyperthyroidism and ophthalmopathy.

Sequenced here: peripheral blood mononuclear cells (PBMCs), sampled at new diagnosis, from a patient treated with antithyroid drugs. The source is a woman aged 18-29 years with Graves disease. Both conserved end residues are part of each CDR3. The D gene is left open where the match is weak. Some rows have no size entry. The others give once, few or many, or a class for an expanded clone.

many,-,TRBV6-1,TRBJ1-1,TGTGCCAGCAGTACCCCTATTTTACCAGGGGTAATCACTGAAGCTTTCTTT,CASSTPILPGVITEAFF
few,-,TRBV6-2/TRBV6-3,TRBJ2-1,TGTGCCAGCAGTTTTGGACTGAATGAGCAGTTCTTC,CASSFGLNEQFF
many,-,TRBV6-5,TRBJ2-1,TGTGCCAGCAGTTCCCACCCCGGCGTGCGGGAGCAGTTCTTC,CASSSHPGVREQFF
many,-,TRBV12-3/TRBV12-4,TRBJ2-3,TGTGCCAGCAAATCCGGACTACAAACAACCACAGATACGCAGTATTTT,CASKSGLQTTTDTQYF
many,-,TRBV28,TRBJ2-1,TGTGCCAGTTTCCCCTGGGGCAGCTCCTACAATGAGCAGTTCTTC,CASFPWGSSYNEQFF
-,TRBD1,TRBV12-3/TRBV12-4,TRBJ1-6,TGTGCCAGCACCCCTGGTGGGACAGGCAATTCACCCCTCCACTTT,CASTPGGTGNSPLHF
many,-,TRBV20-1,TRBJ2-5,TGCAGTGCTACGGACGGCCTCCAAGAGACCCAGTACTTC,CSATDGLQETQYF
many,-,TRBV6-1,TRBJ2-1,TGTGCCAGCAGTCTATCCGGGACGCACTACAATGAGCAGTTCTTC,CASSLSGTHYNEQFF
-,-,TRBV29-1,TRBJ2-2,TGCAGCGTTGATTGGGGGTTGAACACCGGGGAGCTGTTTTTT,CSVDWGLNTGELFF
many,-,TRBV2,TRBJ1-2,TGTGCCAGCAGTAGTCAACCCACTGTGGGCTACACCTTC,CASSSQPTVGYTF
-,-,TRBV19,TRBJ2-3,TGTGCCAGTAGAAGGGGGGGGCGACGGGTGGCAGATACGCAGTATTTT,CASRRGGRRVADTQYF
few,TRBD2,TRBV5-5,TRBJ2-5,TGTGCCAGCAGCTTGGAGGCACGGACTAGCGGGCCCATAATTACCCGTGGGACCCAGTACTTC,CASSLEARTSGPIITRGTQYF
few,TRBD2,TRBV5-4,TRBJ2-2,TGTGCCAGCAGCTCGGGACTAGCGGGGTCCGGGGAGCTGTTTTTT,CASSSGLAGSGELFF
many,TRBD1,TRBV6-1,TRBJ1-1,TGTGCCAGCAGTGTGGGACAGGTGAACACTGAAGCTTTCTTT,CASSVGQVNTEAFF
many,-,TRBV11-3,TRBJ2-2,TGTGCCAGCAAGCTTGGCGGGTCAAACACCGGGGAGCTGTTTTTT,CASKLGGSNTGELFF
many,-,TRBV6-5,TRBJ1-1,TGTGCCAGCAGTTACAGTACAGGGTCGGGTAGTACTGAAGCTTTCTTT,CASSYSTGSGSTEAFF
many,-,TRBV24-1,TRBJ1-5,TGTGCCACCAGTGACGGGGTACGTCAGCCCCAGCATTTT,CATSDGVRQPQHF
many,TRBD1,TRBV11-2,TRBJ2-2,TGTGCCAGCACCCGGACAGGGGTCACCGGGGAGCTGTTTTTT,CASTRTGVTGELFF
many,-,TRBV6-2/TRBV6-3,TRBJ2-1,TGTGCCAGCAGTTACGGGGGGATCATCTACAATGAGCAGTTCTTC,CASSYGGIIYNEQFF
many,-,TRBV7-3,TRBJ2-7,TGTGCCAGCAGCTTAATAAACGGCCTCGGGGAGCAGTACTTC,CASSLINGLGEQYF
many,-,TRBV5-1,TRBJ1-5,TGCGCCAGCAGCTTGGATGGGGGAGGGAATCAGCCCCAGCATTTT,CASSLDGGGNQPQHF
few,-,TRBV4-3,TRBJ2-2,TGCGCCAGCAGCCAAGGACTTGGGGAGCTGTTTTTT,CASSQGLGELFF
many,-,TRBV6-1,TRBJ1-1,TGTGCCAGCAAGGAGAAGGGAAGGGCTTTCTTT,CASKEKGRAFF
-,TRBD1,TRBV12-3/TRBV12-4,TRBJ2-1,TGTGCCAGTACAGGGGGGTTATCCTACAATGAGCAGTTCTTC,CASTGGLSYNEQFF
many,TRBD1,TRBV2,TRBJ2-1,TGTGCCAGCAGTGATCTGTCGGGACAGGGGTTTCATGAGCAGTTCTTC,CASSDLSGQGFHEQFF
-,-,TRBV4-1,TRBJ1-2,TGCGCCAGCAGCCAAGTTATCGGTGGCTACACCTTC,CASSQVIGGYTF
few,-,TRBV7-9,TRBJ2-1,TGTGCCAGCAGCTTAGACTTAAGGCCACGGGATGAGCAGTTCTTC,CASSLDLRPRDEQFF
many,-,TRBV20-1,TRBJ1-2,TGCAGTGCCCTAGGGAGGGGGGGATTGGATGGCTACACCTTC,CSALGRGGLDGYTF
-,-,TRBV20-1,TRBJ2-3,TGCAGTGCTAGGGGACTTATTGATACGCAGTATTTT,CSARGLIDTQYF
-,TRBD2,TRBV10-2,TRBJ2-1,TGCGCCACGGGGACTAGCGGGAGGGCTTCTCATGAGCAGTTCTTC,CATGTSGRASHEQFF
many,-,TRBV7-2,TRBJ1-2,TGTGCCAGCAGCTTCGGATCAACTAACTATGGCTACACCTTC,CASSFGSTNYGYTF
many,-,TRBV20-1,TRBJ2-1,TGCAGTGCTGGTCCAGTCCTCGTATCCTACAATGAGCGGTTCTTC,CSAGPVLVSYNERFF
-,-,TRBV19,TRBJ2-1,TGTGCCAGTAGTATCATCTTGGGTGAGGGAGAGGGCAATGAGCAGTTCTTC,CASSIILGEGEGNEQFF
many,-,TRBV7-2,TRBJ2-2,TGTGCCAGCAGCAAAAGGCCCGACAGTACCTACACCGGGGAGCTGTTTTTT,CASSKRPDSTYTGELFF
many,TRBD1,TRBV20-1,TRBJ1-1,TGCAGTGCTAGTAGGACAGGGGGATTTGAAGCTTTCTTT,CSASRTGGFEAFF
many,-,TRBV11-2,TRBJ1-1,TGTGCCAGTCGGACCCGATTGAACACTGAAGCTTTCTTT,CASRTRLNTEAFF
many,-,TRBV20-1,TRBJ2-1,TGCAGTGCAAGACTACTACCTTCCTACAATGAGCAGTTCTTC,CSARLLPSYNEQFF
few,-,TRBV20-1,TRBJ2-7,TGCAGTTATAGGGGATTATACTCCTACGAGCAGTACTTC,CSYRGLYSYEQYF
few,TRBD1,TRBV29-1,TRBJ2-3,TGCAGCGGAGACAGGGGAGGCACAGATACGCAGTATTTT,CSGDRGGTDTQYF
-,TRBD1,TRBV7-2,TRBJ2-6,TGCGCCAGCAGCACAGAACCGACAGGGGGACCTTTGTTCGGGGCCAACGTCCTGACTTTC,CASSTEPTGGPLFGANVLTF
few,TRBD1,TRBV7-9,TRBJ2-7,TGTGCCAGCAGCCTGTACCGGGACAGGGACACCTACGAGCAGTACTTC,CASSLYRDRDTYEQYF
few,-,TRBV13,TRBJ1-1,TGTGCCAGCCTTGGGCAAACTGAAGCTTTCTTT,CASLGQTEAFF
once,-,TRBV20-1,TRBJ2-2,TGCAGTGCTAGTGGGGGTATCGGGGGTCCTCGCAACACCGGGGAGGTGTTTTTT,CSASGGIGGPRNTGEVFF
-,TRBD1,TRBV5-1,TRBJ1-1,TGCGCCAGCAGCTTGCTACCCGGGGACAGGGCGAACACTGAAGCTTTCTTT,CASSLLPGDRANTEAFF
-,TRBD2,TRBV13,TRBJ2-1,TGTGCCAGCAGCTTACGAGCGGGGGGCCCTCTCCATCGGCAGTTCTTC,CASSLRAGGPLHRQFF
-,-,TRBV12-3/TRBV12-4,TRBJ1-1,TGTGCCAGCAGCCGCCTCGGGATCAAGACTGAAGCTTTCTTT,CASSRLGIKTEAFF
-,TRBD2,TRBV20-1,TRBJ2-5,TGCAGTGCTAGGACTAGCGGGGGCCAAGAGACCCAGTACTTC,CSARTSGGQETQYF
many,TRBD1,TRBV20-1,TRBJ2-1,TGCAGTGCAAAGACCTCCCGGGACAGGGTCTACAATGAGCAGTTCTTC,CSAKTSRDRVYNEQFF
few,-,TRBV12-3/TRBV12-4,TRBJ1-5,TGTGCCAGCAGTTTAATTCGTCAGGACAATCAGCCCCAGCATTTT,CASSLIRQDNQPQHF
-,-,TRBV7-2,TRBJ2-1,TGTGCCAGCAGCTTAGCGAGGAGGGACAATGAGCAGTTCTTC,CASSLARRDNEQFF
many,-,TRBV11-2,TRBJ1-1,TGTGCCAGCAGCCTGTACAGGGACCCTGAAGCTTTCTTT,CASSLYRDPEAFF
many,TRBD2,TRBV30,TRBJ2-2,TGTGCCTGGAGGACTAGCTTGAACACCGGGGAGCTGTTTTTT,CAWRTSLNTGELFF
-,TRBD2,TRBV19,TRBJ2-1,TGTGCCAGTAGTATAGAGACTAGCGGGGCCTGGGGTGAGCAGTTCTTC,CASSIETSGAWGEQFF